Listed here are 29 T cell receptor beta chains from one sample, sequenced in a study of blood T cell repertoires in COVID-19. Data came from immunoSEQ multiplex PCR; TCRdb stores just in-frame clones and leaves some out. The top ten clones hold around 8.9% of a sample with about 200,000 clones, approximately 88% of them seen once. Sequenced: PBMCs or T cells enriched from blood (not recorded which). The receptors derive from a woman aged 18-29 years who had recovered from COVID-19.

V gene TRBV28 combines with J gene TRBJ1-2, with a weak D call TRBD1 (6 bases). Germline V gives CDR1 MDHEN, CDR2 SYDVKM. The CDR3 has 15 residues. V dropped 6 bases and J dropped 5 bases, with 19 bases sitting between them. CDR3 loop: CASRTNRQAIYGYTF. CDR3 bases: TGTGCCAGCAGAACCAATCGACAGGCCATATATGGCTACACCTTC.

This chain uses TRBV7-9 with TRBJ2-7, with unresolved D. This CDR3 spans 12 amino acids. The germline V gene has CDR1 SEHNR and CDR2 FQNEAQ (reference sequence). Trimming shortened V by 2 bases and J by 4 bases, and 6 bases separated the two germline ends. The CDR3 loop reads CASSLRQYEQYF. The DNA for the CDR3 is TGTGCCAGCAGCTTACGCCAGTACGAGCAGTACTTC. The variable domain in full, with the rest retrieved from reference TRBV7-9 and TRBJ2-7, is DTGVSQNPRHKITKRGQNVTFRCDPISEHNRLYWYRQTLGQGPEFLTYFQNEAQLEKSRLLSDRFSAERPKGSFSTLEIQRTEQGDSAMYLCASSLRQYEQYFGPGTRLTVT.

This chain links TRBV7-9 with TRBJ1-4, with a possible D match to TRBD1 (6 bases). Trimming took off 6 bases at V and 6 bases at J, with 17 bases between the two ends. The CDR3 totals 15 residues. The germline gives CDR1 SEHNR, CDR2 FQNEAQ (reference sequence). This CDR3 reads CASRPGTTPDEKLFF. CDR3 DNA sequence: TGTGCCAGCAGACCGGGGACAACCCCGGATGAAAAACTGTTTTTT.

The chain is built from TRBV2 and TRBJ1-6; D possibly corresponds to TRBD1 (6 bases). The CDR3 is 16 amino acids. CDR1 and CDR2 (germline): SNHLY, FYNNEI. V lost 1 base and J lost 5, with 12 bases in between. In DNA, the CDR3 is TGTGCCAGCAGTGAAGATGAAGGGGGTAATAATTCACCCCTCCACTTT. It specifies CASSEDEGGNNSPLHF.

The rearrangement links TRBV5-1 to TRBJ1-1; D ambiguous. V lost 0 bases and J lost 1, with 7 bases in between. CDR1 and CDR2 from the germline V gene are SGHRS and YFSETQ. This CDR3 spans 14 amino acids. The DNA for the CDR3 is TGCGCCAGCAGCTTGGAAGGGAGGAACACTGAAGCTTTCTTT. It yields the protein CASSLEGRNTEAFF.

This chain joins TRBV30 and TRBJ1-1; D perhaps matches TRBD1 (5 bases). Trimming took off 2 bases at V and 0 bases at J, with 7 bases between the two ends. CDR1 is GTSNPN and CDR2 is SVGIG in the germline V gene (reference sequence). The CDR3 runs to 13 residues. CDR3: CAWSQGVNTEAFF. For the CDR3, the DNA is TGTGCCTGGAGTCAAGGGGTGAACACTGAAGCTTTCTTT.

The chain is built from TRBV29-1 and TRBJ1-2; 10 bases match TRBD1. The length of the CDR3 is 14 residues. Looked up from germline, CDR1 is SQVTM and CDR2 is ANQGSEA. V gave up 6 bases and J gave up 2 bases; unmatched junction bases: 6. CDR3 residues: CSVETGGENYGYTF. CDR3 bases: TGCAGCGTCGAGACAGGGGGCGAGAACTATGGCTACACCTTC.

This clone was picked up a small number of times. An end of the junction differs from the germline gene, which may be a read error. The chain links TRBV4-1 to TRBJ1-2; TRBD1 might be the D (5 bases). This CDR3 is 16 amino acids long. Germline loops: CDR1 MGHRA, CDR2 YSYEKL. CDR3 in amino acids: CASSEDGTLLEYGYTF. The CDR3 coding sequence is TGCGCCAGCAGCGAAGACGGGACTTTGCTTGAGTATGGCTACACCTTC.

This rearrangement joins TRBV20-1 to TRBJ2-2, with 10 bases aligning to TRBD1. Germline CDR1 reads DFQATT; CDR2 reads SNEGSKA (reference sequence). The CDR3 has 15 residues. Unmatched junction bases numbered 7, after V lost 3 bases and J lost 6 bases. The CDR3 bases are TGCAGTGCTAGTTCACGGGACAGGGGTTCCGGGGAGCTGTTTTTT. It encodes CSASSRDRGSGELFF.

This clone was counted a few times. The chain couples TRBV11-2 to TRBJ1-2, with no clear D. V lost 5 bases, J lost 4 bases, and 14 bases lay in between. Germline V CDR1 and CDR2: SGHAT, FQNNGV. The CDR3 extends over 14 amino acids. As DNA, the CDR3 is TGTGCCAGCAGCCCCCCAGGTTCTACCTATGGCTACACCTTC. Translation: CASSPPGSTYGYTF.

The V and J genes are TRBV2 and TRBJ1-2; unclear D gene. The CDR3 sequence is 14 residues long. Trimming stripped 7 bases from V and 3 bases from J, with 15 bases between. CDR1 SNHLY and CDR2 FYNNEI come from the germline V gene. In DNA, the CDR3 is TGTGCCAGCACACCCGACGGACTCTACTATGGCTACACCTTC. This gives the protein CASTPDGLYYGYTF.

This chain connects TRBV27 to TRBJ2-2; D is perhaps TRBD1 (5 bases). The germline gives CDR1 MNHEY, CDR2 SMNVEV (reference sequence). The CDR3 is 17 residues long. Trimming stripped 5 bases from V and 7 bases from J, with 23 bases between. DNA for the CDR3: TGTGCCAGCAGTGGGGCGAGATTCTTCTCGGATCGCGGGGAGCTGTTTTTT. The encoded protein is CASSGARFFSDRGELFF.

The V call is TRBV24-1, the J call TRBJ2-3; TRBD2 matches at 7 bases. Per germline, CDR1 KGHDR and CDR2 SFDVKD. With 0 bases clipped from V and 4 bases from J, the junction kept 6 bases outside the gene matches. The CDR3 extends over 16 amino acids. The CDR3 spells CATSDLGRGSPDTQYF. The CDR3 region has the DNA TGTGCCACCAGTGATTTGGGGAGGGGAAGCCCAGATACGCAGTATTTT.

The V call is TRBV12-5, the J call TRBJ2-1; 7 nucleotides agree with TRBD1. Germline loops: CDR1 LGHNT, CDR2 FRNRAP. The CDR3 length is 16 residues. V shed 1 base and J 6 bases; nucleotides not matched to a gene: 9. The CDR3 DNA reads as TGTGCTAGTGGTTTGGCCGGGACAGAGTACACCAATGAGCAGTTCTTC. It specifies CASGLAGTEYTNEQFF.

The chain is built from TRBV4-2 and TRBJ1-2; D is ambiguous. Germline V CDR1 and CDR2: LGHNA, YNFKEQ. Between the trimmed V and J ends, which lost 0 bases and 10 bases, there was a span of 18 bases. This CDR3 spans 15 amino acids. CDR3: CASSQEPAWSGVYTF. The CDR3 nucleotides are TGTGCCAGCAGCCAAGAACCCGCCTGGAGTGGCGTCTACACCTTC.

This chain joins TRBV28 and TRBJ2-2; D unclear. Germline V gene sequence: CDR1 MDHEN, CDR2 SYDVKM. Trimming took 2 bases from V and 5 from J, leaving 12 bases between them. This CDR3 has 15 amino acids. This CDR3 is CASSLVHRATGELFF. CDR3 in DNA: TGTGCCAGCAGTTTAGTCCACAGAGCTACCGGGGAGCTGTTTTTT.

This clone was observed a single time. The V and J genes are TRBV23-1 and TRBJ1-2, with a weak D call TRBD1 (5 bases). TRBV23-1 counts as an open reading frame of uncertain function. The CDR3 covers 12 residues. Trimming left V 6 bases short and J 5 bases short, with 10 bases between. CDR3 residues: CASRPRGYGYTF. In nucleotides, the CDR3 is TGCGCCAGCAGACCCCGGGGGTATGGCTACACCTTC.

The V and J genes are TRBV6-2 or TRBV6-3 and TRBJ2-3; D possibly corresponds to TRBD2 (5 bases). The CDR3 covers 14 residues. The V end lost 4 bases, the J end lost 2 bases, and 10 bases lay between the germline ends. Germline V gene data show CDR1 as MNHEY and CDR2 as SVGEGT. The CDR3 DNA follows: TGTGCCAGCAGTTCCCGGGATCCCACAGATACGCAGTATTTT. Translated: CASSSRDPTDTQYF.

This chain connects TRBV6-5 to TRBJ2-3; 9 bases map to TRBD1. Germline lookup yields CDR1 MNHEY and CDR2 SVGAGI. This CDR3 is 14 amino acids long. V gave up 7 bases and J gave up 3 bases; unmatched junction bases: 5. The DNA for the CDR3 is TGTGCCAGCACGAGGGACAGGGCTACAGATACGCAGTATTTT. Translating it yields CASTRDRATDTQYF.

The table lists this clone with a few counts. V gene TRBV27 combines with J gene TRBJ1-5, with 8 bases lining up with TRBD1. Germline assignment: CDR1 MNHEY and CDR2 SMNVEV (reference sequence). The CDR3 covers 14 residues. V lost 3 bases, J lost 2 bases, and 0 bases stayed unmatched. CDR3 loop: CASSLTGGNQPQHF. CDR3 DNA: TGTGCCAGCAGTTTGACAGGGGGCAATCAGCCCCAGCATTTT.

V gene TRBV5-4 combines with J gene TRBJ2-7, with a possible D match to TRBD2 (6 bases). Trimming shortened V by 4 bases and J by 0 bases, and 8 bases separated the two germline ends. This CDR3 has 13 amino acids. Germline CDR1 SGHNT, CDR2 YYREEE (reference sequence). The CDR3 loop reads CASSGDFSYEQYF. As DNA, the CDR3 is TGTGCCAGCAGCGGGGACTTCTCCTACGAGCAGTACTTC. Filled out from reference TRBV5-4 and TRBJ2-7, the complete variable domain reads ETGVTQSPTHLIKTRGQQVTLRCSSQSGHNTVSWYQQALGQGPQFIFQYYREEENGRGNFPPRFSGLQFPNYSSELNVNALELDDSALYLCASSGDFSYEQYFGPGTRLTVT.

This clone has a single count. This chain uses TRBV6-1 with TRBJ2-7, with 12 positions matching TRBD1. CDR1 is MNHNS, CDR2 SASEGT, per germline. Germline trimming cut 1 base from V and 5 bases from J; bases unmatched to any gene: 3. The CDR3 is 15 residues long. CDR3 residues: CASSEVGTGGHEQYF. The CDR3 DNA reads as TGTGCCAGCAGTGAAGTTGGGACAGGGGGCCACGAGCAGTACTTC.

CDR3 DNA: TGTGCCAGCACCCTGGGAGGAGGCGAGCAGTACTTC. This translates into CASTLGGGEQYF. The chain employs TRBV12-3 or TRBV12-4 and TRBJ2-7, with a weak D call TRBD2 (6 bases). The CDR3 loop spans 12 amino acids. V was shortened by 7 bases and J by 6 bases, with 13 bases between the two germline ends.

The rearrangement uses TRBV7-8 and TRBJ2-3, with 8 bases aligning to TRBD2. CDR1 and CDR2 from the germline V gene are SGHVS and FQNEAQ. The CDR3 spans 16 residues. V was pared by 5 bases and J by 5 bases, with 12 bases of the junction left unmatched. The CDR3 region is CASSPLGRGEQDTQYF. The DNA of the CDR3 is TGTGCCAGCAGCCCCCTGGGGCGGGGGGAACAAGATACGCAGTATTTT.

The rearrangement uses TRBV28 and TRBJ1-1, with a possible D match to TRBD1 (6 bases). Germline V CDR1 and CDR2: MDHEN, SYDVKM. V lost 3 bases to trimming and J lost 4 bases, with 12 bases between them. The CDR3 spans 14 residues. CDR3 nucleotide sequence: TGTGCCAGCAGTTTCAGGGGTGGGGTCACTGAAGCTTTCTTT. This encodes CASSFRGGVTEAFF.

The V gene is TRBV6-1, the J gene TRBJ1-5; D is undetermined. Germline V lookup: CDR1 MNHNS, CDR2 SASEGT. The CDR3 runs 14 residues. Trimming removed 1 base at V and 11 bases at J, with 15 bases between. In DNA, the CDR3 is TGTGCCAGCAGTGAAGGGGAGGGAGGAAAGGCCCAGCATTTT. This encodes CASSEGEGGKAQHF.

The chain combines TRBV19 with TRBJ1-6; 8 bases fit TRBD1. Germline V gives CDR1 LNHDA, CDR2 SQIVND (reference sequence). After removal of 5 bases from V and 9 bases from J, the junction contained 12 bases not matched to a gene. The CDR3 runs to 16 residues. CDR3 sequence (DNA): TGTGCCAGTAGTTTTCGGACAGGGCTCCTGCCTTCACCCCTCCACTTT. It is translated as CASSFRTGLLPSPLHF. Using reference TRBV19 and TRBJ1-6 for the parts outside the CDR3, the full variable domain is DGGITQSPKYLFRKEGQNVTLSCEQNLNHDAMYWYRQDPGQGLRLIYYSQIVNDFQKGDIAEGYSVSREKKESFPLTVTSAQKNPTAFYLCASSFRTGLLPSPLHFGNGTRLTVT.

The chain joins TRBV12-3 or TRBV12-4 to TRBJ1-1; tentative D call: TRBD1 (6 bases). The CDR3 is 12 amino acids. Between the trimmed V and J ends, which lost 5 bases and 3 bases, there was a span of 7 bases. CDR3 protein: CASSPGDTEAFF. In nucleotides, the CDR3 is TGTGCCAGCAGTCCAGGGGACACTGAAGCTTTCTTT.

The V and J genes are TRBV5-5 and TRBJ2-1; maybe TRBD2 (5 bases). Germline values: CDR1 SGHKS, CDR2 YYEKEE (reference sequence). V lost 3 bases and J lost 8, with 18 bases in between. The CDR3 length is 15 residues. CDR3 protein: CASSSRTYSIHEQFF. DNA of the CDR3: TGTGCCAGCAGCTCCCGGACTTACTCTATCCATGAGCAGTTCTTC.